This TCR beta chain was identified during a study of blood T cell repertoires in COVID-19. Assay: immunoSEQ multiplex PCR; the TCRdb copy retains only in-frame clones and omits some. The data contain under 250,000 clones, about 86% of them singletons. Details on this clone: Other DNA sequences in this sample translate to the same CDR3.

The V and J ends lost 4 bases and 7 bases, in that order; junction bases with no gene match: 3. The germline V gene has CDR1 SGHTA and CDR2 FQGNSA. The CDR3 length is 15 residues. This clonotype originated in a man aged 35-49 years with active or convalescent COVID-19. The specimen sequenced was peripheral blood. The chain joins TRBV7-2 to TRBJ2-1; 14 bases map to TRBD2. CDR3 residues: CASSSRLAGGNEQFF. The DNA of the CDR3 is TGTGCCAGCAGCTCCCGACTAGCGGGGGGGAATGAGCAGTTCTTC.